The 18 T cell receptor beta chains presented below share a single source sample, sequenced in a study of OX40 agonist ivuxolimab in advanced cancers. The assay was immunoSEQ multiplex PCR, and TCRdb's table has in-frame clones only and misses some. This sample has approximately 99,000 clones, with approximately 95% found just once. The sample was CD4+ or CD8+ T cells sorted from blood, taken in a trial of the OX40 agonist ivuxolimab. The receptors originated from an adult with an advanced solid tumor such as melanoma, head and neck, liver or kidney cancer.

The chain carries TRBV5-4 and TRBJ2-5; 12 positions agree with TRBD2. The CDR3 consists of 17 residues. CDR1 and CDR2 from the germline V gene are SGHNT and YYREEE (reference sequence). The J segment lost 5 bases and the V segment lost 6 bases, leaving 14 bases of the junction unmatched. CDR3: CASTTTSGSLGGETQYF. The CDR3, as DNA: TGTGCCAGCACCACGACTAGCGGGAGCCTCGGTGGGGAGACCCAGTACTTC.

The rearrangement joins TRBV5-6 to TRBJ2-3; D is undetermined. In germline, CDR1 is SGHDT, CDR2 YYEEEE. V was shortened by 2 bases and J by 2 bases, with 9 bases between the two germline ends. The CDR3 sequence is 14 residues long. As DNA, the CDR3 is TGTGCCAGCAGCTTAAGTTTAGACACAGATACGCAGTATTTT. Protein: CASSLSLDTDTQYF. Supplemented by reference TRBV5-6 and TRBJ2-3, the full variable domain reads DAGVTQSPTHLIKTRGQQVTLRCSPKSGHDTVSWYQQALGQGPQFIFQYYEEEERQRGNFPDRFSGHQFPNYSSELNVNALLLGDSALYLCASSLSLDTDTQYFGPGTRLTVL.

Worth noting for this clone: The sample contains more than one DNA sequence encoding this CDR3. The chain carries TRBV5-4 and TRBJ2-5; tentatively, D is TRBD1 or TRBD2 (5 bases each). Germline loops: CDR1 SGHNT, CDR2 YYREEE (reference sequence). V dropped 0 bases and J dropped 3 bases, with 9 bases sitting between them. This CDR3 spans 14 amino acids. The CDR3 spells CASSLARGEETQYF. The DNA of the CDR3 is TGTGCCAGCAGCTTGGCTCGAGGGGAAGAGACCCAGTACTTC.

This chain connects TRBV7-3 to TRBJ2-2, with 7 positions matching TRBD2. Germline CDR1 and CDR2: SGHTA and FQGTGA. With V trimmed by 8 bases and J by 8 bases, 5 bases remained unmatched. This CDR3 region has 12 residues. The CDR3 spells CASVGGQGELFF. CDR3 DNA: TGTGCCAGCGTGGGAGGGCAGGGGGAGCTGTTTTTT.

The rearrangement joins TRBV2 to TRBJ2-6; D is unresolved. This CDR3 region has 14 residues. Trimming pared 8 bases from V and 1 base from J, leaving 9 bases between. CDR1 is SNHLY and CDR2 is FYNNEI in the germline V gene. CDR3 nucleotide sequence: TGTGCCAGCTTTGTTCCATCTGGGGCCAACGTCCTGACTTTC. It is translated as CASFVPSGANVLTF.

The V call is TRBV15, the J call TRBJ2-1, with 10 bases aligning to TRBD1. The CDR3 totals 15 residues. Trimming took 3 bases from V and 9 from J; bases not matched to a gene: 8. Per germline, CDR1 LNHNV and CDR2 YYDKDF (reference sequence). The CDR3 reads CATSSTGTGVGEQFF. CDR3 DNA: TGTGCCACCAGCAGCACCGGGACAGGGGTCGGTGAGCAGTTCTTC.

The chain recombines TRBV6-5 with TRBJ2-2; D is undetermined. The germline V and J ends were trimmed by 9 bases and 0 bases, with 8 bases remaining between them. Germline CDR1 MNHEY, CDR2 SVGAGI. This CDR3 has 13 residues. The CDR3 DNA is TGTGCCAGTAGGCGAACGAACACCGGGGAGCTGTTTTTT. Translating it yields CASRRTNTGELFF.

The rearrangement joins TRBV18 to TRBJ2-6; D may be TRBD1 (5 bases). Trimming stripped 3 bases from V and 0 bases from J, with 18 bases between. The CDR3 extends over 19 amino acids. Per germline, CDR1 KGHSH and CDR2 LQKENI. CDR3: CASSPQQTAWLSGANVLTF. CDR3 DNA: TGTGCCAGCTCACCTCAACAGACAGCCTGGCTCTCTGGGGCCAACGTCCTGACTTTC.

The rearrangement joins TRBV9 to TRBJ2-5; 7 bases align to TRBD2. The germline V gene encodes CDR1 SGDLS and CDR2 YYNGEE. This CDR3 has 15 residues. Trimming at V came to 4 bases and at J to 1 base, leaving 7 bases not matched to a gene. The CDR3 DNA reads TGTGCCAGCAGCCCTTTCCCGGGAGGCCAAGAGACCCAGTACTTC. It specifies CASSPFPGGQETQYF.

The chain has TRBV10-2 and TRBJ2-1; 9 bases are shared with TRBD1. Germline CDR1 is WSHSY and CDR2 is SAAADI. V lost 6 bases and J lost 3; bases outside the gene matches: 3. This CDR3 is built from 14 residues. The CDR3 here is CASSPGQGYNEQFF. In DNA, the CDR3 is TGCGCCAGCAGCCCGGGACAGGGCTACAATGAGCAGTTCTTC.

In its sample, this clone was seen once. The rearrangement links TRBV7-2 to TRBJ1-4; D unclear. V gave up 4 bases and J gave up 0 bases, with 15 bases separating them. The CDR3 is 17 residues long. Germline CDR1 SGHTA, CDR2 FQGNSA. CDR3 sequence: CASSSPPGSTTNEKLFF. In DNA form, the CDR3 reads TGTGCCAGCAGCTCCCCCCCAGGATCTACAACTAATGAAAAACTGTTTTTT.

This clone has more than one count but fewer than ten. J is TRBJ1-2 and V is TRBV2, with D unresolved. CDR1 is SNHLY, CDR2 FYNNEI, per germline. There are 12 residues in the CDR3. V gave up 1 base and J gave up 6 bases, with 6 bases separating them. In DNA form, the CDR3 reads TGTGCCAGCAGTGAAGAGGGTAATGGCTACACCTTC. Protein sequence: CASSEEGNGYTF.

The V and J genes are TRBV5-4 and TRBJ1-2; 8 bases are a match to TRBD1. The CDR3 covers 15 residues. Germline V CDR1 and CDR2: SGHNT, YYREEE (reference sequence). J lost 4 bases, V lost 4 bases, and 9 bases had no gene match. The CDR3 sequence is CASSRGTGLFYGYTF. CDR3 nucleotides: TGTGCCAGCAGCCGTGGGACAGGATTATTCTATGGCTACACCTTC.

The chain links TRBV5-6 to TRBJ2-3; possible D gene TRBD1, 6 bases. The CDR3 covers 14 residues. Germline CDR1 SGHDT, CDR2 YYEEEE. V lost 5 bases and J lost 7, with 17 bases in between. The CDR3 sequence is CASSPGQPGNTQYF. CDR3 coding DNA: TGTGCCAGCAGTCCCGGACAGCCCGGAAATACGCAGTATTTT.

CDR3 protein: CASSSEWGIQETQYF. CDR3 bases: TGTGCCAGCAGCTCGGAGTGGGGCATTCAAGAGACCCAGTACTTC. This sequence joins TRBV5-5 and TRBJ2-5; weak D call: TRBD1 (5 bases). The CDR3 length is 15 residues. The V end lost 3 bases, the J end lost 2 bases, and 14 bases lay between the germline ends. Germline values: CDR1 SGHKS, CDR2 YYEKEE (reference sequence).

This chain uses TRBV27 with TRBJ2-1; weak D call: TRBD1 (5 bases). This CDR3 comprises 17 residues. CDR1 and CDR2 from the germline V gene are MNHEY and SMNVEV (reference sequence). Trimming took off 5 bases at V and 0 bases at J, with 17 bases between the two ends. The CDR3: CASSPPPGSASYNEQFF. In nucleotides, the CDR3 is TGTGCCAGCAGTCCCCCCCCAGGGTCGGCCTCCTACAATGAGCAGTTCTTC.

V and J are TRBV21-1 and TRBJ1-5. TRBV21-1 counts as a pseudogene. This CDR3 has 16 amino acids. CDR3 coding DNA: TGTGCCAGCAGCGACCGGGGGGCGGGAGGAGGGACTCCCCAGCATTTT. Protein product: CASSDRGAGGGTPQHF.

V and J are TRBV18 and TRBJ1-5; 8 bases line up with TRBD1. Germline-derived CDR1 and CDR2 are KGHSH and LQKENI. This CDR3 region has 16 residues. V shed 5 bases and J 0 bases; nucleotides not matched to a gene: 6. The CDR3 region has the DNA TGTGCCAGCTCAACGATCGGACAGGGTAGCAATCAGCCCCAGCATTTT. This codes for CASSTIGQGSNQPQHF.